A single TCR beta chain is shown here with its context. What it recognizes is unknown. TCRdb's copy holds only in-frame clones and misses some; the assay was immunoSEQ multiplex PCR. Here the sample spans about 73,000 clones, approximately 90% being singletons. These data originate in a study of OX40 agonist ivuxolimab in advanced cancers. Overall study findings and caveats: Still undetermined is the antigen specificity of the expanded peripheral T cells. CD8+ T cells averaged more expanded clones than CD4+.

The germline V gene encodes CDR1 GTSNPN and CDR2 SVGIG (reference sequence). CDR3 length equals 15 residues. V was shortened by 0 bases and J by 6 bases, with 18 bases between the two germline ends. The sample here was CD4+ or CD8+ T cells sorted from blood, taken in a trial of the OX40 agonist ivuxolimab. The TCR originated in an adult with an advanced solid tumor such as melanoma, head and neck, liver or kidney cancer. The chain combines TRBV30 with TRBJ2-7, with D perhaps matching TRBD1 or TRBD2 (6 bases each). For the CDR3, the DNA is TGTGCCTGGAGTGTTCTGTCGCAGGGGAGGTCCGAGCAGTACTTC. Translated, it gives CAWSVLSQGRSEQYF. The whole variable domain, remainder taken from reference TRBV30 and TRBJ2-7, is SQTIHQWPATLVQPVGSPLSLECTVEGTSNPNLYWYRQAAGRGLQLLFYSVGIGQISSEVPQNLSASRPQDRQFILSSKKLLLSDSGFYLCAWSVLSQGRSEQYFGPGTRLTVT.